Below, one T cell receptor beta chain is given with its context. The CDR3 is made up of 14 amino acids. The germline gives CDR1 SGHDT, CDR2 YYEEEE. J lost 6 bases, V lost 4 bases, and 7 bases had no gene match. The record originates from a study of technical replicates of blood from a handful of donors. Using immunoSEQ multiplex PCR, the repertoire was profiled, and TCRdb retains in-frame clones only, with some absent. The table has tens of thousands of clones, around 94% seen once. The source material was T cells isolated from PBMCs. The V and J genes are TRBV5-6 and TRBJ2-1; 7 bases agree with TRBD1. This clonotype originated in a human donor in good health. CDR3 sequence reads: CASSKGQVFNEQFF. DNA for the CDR3: TGTGCCAGCAGCAAAGGACAGGTCTTCAATGAGCAGTTCTTC. Full variable domain (missing parts from reference TRBV5-6 and TRBJ2-1): DAGVTQSPTHLIKTRGQQVTLRCSPKSGHDTVSWYQQALGQGPQFIFQYYEEEERQRGNFPDRFSGHQFPNYSSELNVNALLLGDSALYLCASSKGQVFNEQFFGPGTRLTVL.